Below, 9 T cell receptor beta chains from the same sample are listed, as sequenced in a study of cytomegalovirus exposure and HLA in healthy donors (dated by TCRdb to the late 2010s). Library construction relied on the immunoSEQ multiplex PCR assay. For the multiplex PCR, a mixture combining 60 forward primers for TCR Vbeta segments and 13 reverse primers for TCR Jbeta segments was used. TCRdb's version of the immuneACCESS table is confined to in-frame rearrangements and falls short of the full clone set. An unresolved V gene accounts for under half of the shortfall where checked; the remainder is of unknown origin. This sample gives roughly 170,000 clones in total; 70% to 85% of them show up just once. The ten most abundant clones make up about 1.4% of the sample. The specimen sequenced was PBMCs. The receptors were gathered from a woman in her 30s in good health and CMV-seropositive.

This clone was counted a few times. The chain is built from TRBV5-6 and TRBJ2-5, with D possibly being TRBD1 (7 bases). The germline V and J ends were trimmed by 4 bases and 5 bases, with 15 bases remaining between them. CDR3 length: 14 residues. Germline-derived CDR1 and CDR2 are SGHDT and YYEEEE. The CDR3 sequence is CASSLGGGIETQYF. Here the CDR3 DNA reads TGTGCCAGCAGCCTAGGAGGGGGCATTGAGACCCAGTACTTC.

V usage is TRBV5-4 and J usage is TRBJ2-3; D is perhaps TRBD1 (5 bases). This CDR3 region has 16 residues. The V end was cut by 3 bases, the J end by 2 bases, with 16 bases between. CDR1 and CDR2 (germline): SGHNT, YYREEE (reference sequence). The CDR3 loop reads CASSSPTDRVTDTQYF. The CDR3 DNA reads TGTGCCAGCAGCTCCCCCACCGACAGAGTCACAGATACGCAGTATTTT.

V gene TRBV5-5 combines with J gene TRBJ2-1, with TRBD2 identical over 8 bases. CDR3 length equals 14 residues. Germline CDR1 SGHKS, CDR2 YYEKEE (reference sequence). V shed 4 bases, J shed 8 bases, and the junction held 8 bases outside the gene matches. The CDR3 sequence is CASSRIGGAHEQFF. The DNA of the CDR3 is TGTGCCAGCAGCCGTATCGGGGGGGCCCATGAGCAGTTCTTC.

The chain recombines TRBV30 with TRBJ1-5, with D possibly matching TRBD1 (6 bases). Germline assignment: CDR1 GTSNPN and CDR2 SVGIG (reference sequence). This CDR3 region has 16 residues. The ends were cut back, 3 bases at V and 3 bases at J, with 18 bases in the middle. CDR3 sequence reads: CAWRSRVGQPNQPQHF. CDR3 DNA: TGTGCCTGGAGGTCCCGGGTCGGACAGCCCAATCAGCCCCAGCATTTT. Looking up the rest from reference TRBV30 and TRBJ1-5 gives the full variable domain: SQTIHQWPATLVQPVGSPLSLECTVEGTSNPNLYWYRQAAGRGLQLLFYSVGIGQISSEVPQNLSASRPQDRQFILSSKKLLLSDSGFYLCAWRSRVGQPNQPQHFGDGTRLSIL.

V and J are TRBV5-1 and TRBJ2-1, with 11 bases matching TRBD2. Germline assignment: CDR1 SGHRS and CDR2 YFSETQ. This CDR3 is 16 amino acids long. With 0 bases clipped from V and 4 bases from J, the junction kept 3 bases outside the gene matches. The DNA of the CDR3 is TGCGCCAGCAGCTTGGGAACTAGCGGGAGTTACAATGAGCAGTTCTTC. It encodes CASSLGTSGSYNEQFF.

The chain joins TRBV2 to TRBJ2-2, with 7 bases aligning to TRBD1. Germline loops: CDR1 SNHLY, CDR2 FYNNEI. This CDR3 contains 14 residues. V lost 5 bases, J lost 6 bases, and 6 bases stayed unmatched. CDR3: CASSLLQGSGELFF. Written as DNA, the CDR3 is TGTGCCAGCAGTCTACTACAGGGGTCCGGGGAGCTGTTTTTT.

The chain recombines TRBV10-3 with TRBJ2-1; TRBD1 is a possible D gene (5 bases). Germline CDR1 and CDR2: ENHRY and SYGVKD. This CDR3 spans 15 amino acids. The V gene lost 3 bases and the J gene lost 4 bases, with 13 bases spanning the gap. The CDR3 loop is CAISEGASQYNEQFF. The CDR3 nucleotides read TGTGCCATCAGTGAAGGGGCGAGTCAGTACAATGAGCAGTTCTTC.

This rearrangement joins TRBV7-9 to TRBJ2-3, with D uncertain. CDR3 size: 12 residues. V dropped 1 base and J dropped 6 bases, with 5 bases sitting between them. CDR1 is SEHNR, CDR2 FQNEAQ, per germline (reference sequence). Here the CDR3 reads CASSLVSDTQYF. Written as DNA, the CDR3 is TGTGCCAGCAGCTTAGTAAGCGATACGCAGTATTTT.

The chain joins TRBV27 to TRBJ2-1; TRBD2 matches 8 bases. The V gene's germline CDR1 is MNHEY and CDR2 SMNVEV (reference sequence). The CDR3 is 16 amino acids. The trim removed 3 bases at V and 7 bases at J, leaving 11 bases unmatched. As DNA, the CDR3 is TGTGCCAGCAGTTTTGGCGAAAGCGGGAGCAGGAATGAGCAGTTCTTC. Amino acid sequence: CASSFGESGSRNEQFF.